This entry lists 18 T cell receptor beta chains sequenced from one sample in a study of blood T cells in healthy people across ages. Next came a second PCR, run for about 7 to 11 cycles, which used a sample-barcoded 5' primer along with a J-beta primer mix. TCRdb used MiXCR to reprocess the 5' RACE reads, holding one entry per CDR3 protein. The table has 1.5 million to 1.8 million distinct CDR3 sequences, about 42% seen once. The specimen sequenced was blood. The receptors were gathered from a woman between 18 and 29 years old in good health.

CDR3: CASTELAGFYNEQYF. In DNA, the CDR3 is TGTGCCAGCACCGAACTAGCGGGATTCTACAATGAGCAGTACTTC. The chain combines TRBV6-6 with TRBJ2-1; 10 bases fit TRBD2. With the DNA end fitting TRBJ2-7 better, the J assignment may be wrong. Germline V gene sequence: CDR1 MNHNY, CDR2 SVGAGI (reference sequence). The CDR3 totals 15 residues.

Remarks on this clonotype: A much larger clonotype is one base distant, so this may be a read error. J is TRBJ2-7 and V is TRBV12-3 or TRBV12-4; 7 nucleotides line up with TRBD2. The CDR3 has 13 amino acids. After removal of 8 bases from V and 7 bases from J, the junction contained 11 bases not matched to a gene. The chain's CDR3 is CASAGTTYNEQYF. For the CDR3, the DNA is TGTGCCAGCGCAGGGACTACGTACAATGAGCAGTACTTC.

The rearrangement uses TRBV12-3 or TRBV12-4 and TRBJ2-5, with TRBD1 matching 11 bases. The V gene end was trimmed by 0 bases and the J gene end by 6 bases; junction bases not matched to a gene: 6. The CDR3 is made up of 16 amino acids. In DNA form, the CDR3 reads TGTGCCAGCAGTTTAGCCCTGGGACAGGGGGTGAAGACCCAGTACTTC. Its translation is CASSLALGQGVKTQYF.

Concerning this clonotype: With a much larger clone just one base away, this may be a read error. This chain connects TRBV7-2 to TRBJ2-7; the D is unclear. This CDR3 contains 15 residues. Germline lookup yields CDR1 SGHTA and CDR2 FQGNSA. Deletions cut 2 bases from V and 7 bases from J, with 18 bases between. The CDR3 nucleotides read TGTGCCAGCAGCTTAAGTGGGAATCGCTACAATGAGCAGTACTTC. This encodes CASSLSGNRYNEQYF. Filled out from reference TRBV7-2 and TRBJ2-7, the complete variable domain reads GAGVSQSPSNKVTEKGKDVELRCDPISGHTALYWYRQSLGQGLEFLIYFQGNSAPDKSGLPSDRFSAERTGGSVSTLTIQRTQQEDSAVYLCASSLSGNRYNEQYFGPGTRLTVT.

The chain is built from TRBV20-1 and TRBJ2-2; possibly TRBD1 for D (6 bases). The CDR3 runs 14 residues. Looked up from germline, CDR1 is DFQATT and CDR2 is SNEGSKA (reference sequence). V dropped 3 bases and J dropped 4 bases, with 12 bases sitting between them. The CDR3, as DNA: TGCAGTGCTAGTATTCCAGGGGCCACCGGGGAGCTGTTTTTT. As protein: CSASIPGATGELFF.

The chain couples TRBV3-1 to TRBJ1-5; D is unresolved. The germline V gene encodes CDR1 LGHDT and CDR2 YNNKEL (reference sequence). V was pared by 4 bases and J by 5 bases, with 9 bases between. The CDR3 is 13 amino acids. CDR3 sequence (DNA): TGTGCCAGCAGCCTTGACATTGATCAGCCCCAGCATTTT. This gives the protein CASSLDIDQPQHF.

This clonotype was seen a handful of times. This chain joins TRBV29-1 and TRBJ2-5, with D perhaps TRBD2 (6 bases). The length of the CDR3 is 12 residues. Between the trimmed V and J ends, which lost 7 bases and 5 bases, there was a span of 14 bases. CDR1 is SQVTM and CDR2 is ANQGSEA in the germline V gene. CDR3 nucleotides: TGCAGCGCAACCCCGGGGGTGGAGACCCAGTACTTC. Translated: CSATPGVETQYF.

The V call is TRBV28, the J call TRBJ2-5; 8 bases align to TRBD2. J lost 0 bases, V lost 5 bases, and 11 bases had no gene match. The CDR3 is 17 residues long. Germline lookup yields CDR1 MDHEN and CDR2 SYDVKM. The CDR3 region is CASSIIAGRGYQETQYF. The CDR3 coding sequence is TGTGCCAGCAGTATAATAGCCGGGAGGGGGTACCAAGAGACCCAGTACTTC. Supplemented by reference TRBV28 and TRBJ2-5, the full variable domain reads DVKVTQSSRYLVKRTGEKVFLECVQDMDHENMFWYRQDPGLGLRLIYFSYDVKMKEKGDIPEGYSVSREKKERFSLILESASTNQTSMYLCASSIIAGRGYQETQYFGPGTRLLVL.

The rearrangement joins TRBV2 to TRBJ2-5; a weak D match, TRBD2 (6 bases). The CDR3 totals 19 residues. The germline CDR1 and CDR2 sequences are SNHLY and FYNNEI. The V end lost 4 bases, the J end lost 11 bases, and 35 bases lay between the germline ends. The CDR3 here is CASSGLGDWRELFRNEQYF. The CDR3 DNA is TGTGCCAGCAGTGGACTGGGAGACTGGAGGGAATTGTTTCGCAATGAGCAGTACTTC.

The V gene is TRBV6-1, the J gene TRBJ2-3, with D tentatively TRBD1 (5 bases). CDR1 is MNHNS and CDR2 is SASEGT in the germline V gene. The ends were cut back, 3 bases at V and 2 bases at J, with 12 bases in the middle. The CDR3 sequence is 15 residues long. The CDR3 loop is CASSDLQANTDTQYF. The CDR3 coding sequence is TGTGCCAGCAGTGACTTACAGGCTAACACAGATACGCAGTATTTT.

This clonotype showed up just a few times. V gene TRBV7-2 combines with J gene TRBJ2-3; the match to TRBD2 covers 9 bases. The germline V gene has CDR1 SGHTA and CDR2 FQGNSA. The V and J ends lost 1 base and 2 bases, in that order; junction bases with no gene match: 7. The CDR3 is 17 amino acids. Written as DNA, the CDR3 is TGTGCCAGCAGCTTAGGAGGTAGCGGGGGCCACACAGATACGCAGTATTTT. Protein sequence: CASSLGGSGGHTDTQYF.

The chain combines TRBV27 with TRBJ1-4; tentatively, D is TRBD1 (5 bases). The CDR3 length is 18 residues. Trimming took off 1 base at V and 8 bases at J, with 23 bases between the two ends. CDR1 is MNHEY and CDR2 is SMNVEV in the germline V gene (reference sequence). CDR3: CASSLYPTGTVEGEKLFF. DNA for the CDR3: TGTGCCAGCAGTTTATATCCCACGGGAACAGTCGAGGGGGAAAAACTGTTTTTT. The full variable domain, completed using reference TRBV27 and TRBJ1-4, is EAQVTQNPRYLITVTGKKLTVTCSQNMNHEYMSWYRQDPGLGLRQIYYSMNVEVTDKGDVPEGYKVSRKEKRNFPLILESPSPNQTSLYFCASSLYPTGTVEGEKLFFGSGTQLSVL.

In its sample, this clonotype was seen a few times. The V gene is TRBV9, the J gene TRBJ2-3; a weak D match, TRBD2 (6 bases). The V end was cut by 0 bases, the J end by 7 bases, with 15 bases between. Germline lookup yields CDR1 SGDLS and CDR2 YYNGEE. The CDR3 sequence is 15 residues long. The CDR3 spells CASSVARDSPNTQYF. CDR3 in DNA: TGTGCCAGCAGCGTAGCTCGGGACTCCCCAAATACGCAGTATTTT.

This clonotype showed up many times. Mismatch with germline at one junction end may stem from a read error. The rearrangement links TRBV7-9 to TRBJ2-5; D gene unclear. The germline V gene encodes CDR1 SEHNR and CDR2 FQNEAQ (reference sequence). This CDR3 comprises 13 residues. The CDR3 region is CASSLGLEETQYF. CDR3 nucleotides: TGTGCCAGCAGTTTAGGGCTGGAAGAGACCCAGTACTTC.

This clonotype was counted only a few times. The J gene is TRBJ2-7, the V gene TRBV12-3 or TRBV12-4; D gene unclear. The CDR3 sequence is 13 residues long. The V and J ends lost 5 bases and 0 bases respectively, with 8 bases between them. As DNA, the CDR3 is TGTGCCAGCAGTCGGGTTGCCTCCTACGAGCAGTACTTC. Translated, it gives CASSRVASYEQYF.

The chain links TRBV6-1 to TRBJ2-3; tentative D call: TRBD2 (5 bases). CDR1 is MNHNS and CDR2 is SASEGT in the germline V gene. The CDR3 sequence is 13 residues long. Trimming took 2 bases from V and 6 from J, leaving 9 bases between them. CDR3 loop: CASSEQERDTQYF. The DNA for the CDR3 is TGTGCCAGCAGTGAACAGGAGCGGGATACGCAGTATTTT.

This rearrangement joins TRBV7-9 to TRBJ2-7; D remains ambiguous. The germline V gene encodes CDR1 SEHNR and CDR2 FQNEAQ (reference sequence). The CDR3 has 17 amino acids. Trimming removed 4 bases from V and 4 bases from J, with 23 bases in between. Here the CDR3 DNA reads TGTGCCAGCAGCTCCCCTCTTAAGGGAACGAGTTGGTACGAGCAGTACTTC. Its translation: CASSSPLKGTSWYEQYF.

The chain couples TRBV11-2 to TRBJ2-5; 7 positions agree with TRBD1. Trimming at V came to 4 bases and at J to 11 bases, leaving 13 bases not matched to a gene. CDR3 size: 14 residues. Germline values: CDR1 SGHAT, CDR2 FQNNGV. The chain's CDR3 is CASSSPRGQSEQYF. The DNA of the CDR3 is TGTGCCAGCAGCTCACCTAGGGGGCAAAGTGAGCAGTACTTC.